This T cell receptor (beta chain) was retrieved from a study of T cells after yellow fever vaccination. This clonotype came up many times. In TCRdb, the 5' RACE reads were re-called with MiXCR into one record per CDR3 protein. The sample contains about 340,000 distinct CDR3 sequences, under 15% of which appear only once. Germline lookup yields CDR1 LNHDA and CDR2 SQIVND (reference sequence). Trimming removed 7 bases from V and 8 bases from J, with 20 bases in between. The CDR3 is made up of 15 amino acids. This chain joins TRBV19 and TRBJ1-4; D call uncertain. The TCR was taken from a man aged 18 to 30 who received the YFV17D yellow fever vaccine. The specimen was CD4+ T cells sorted from PBMCs, collected 15 days after the yellow fever booster vaccination. The CDR3 reads CASTSKTDRGEKLFF. CDR3 bases: TGTGCCAGTACCTCCAAGACCGACCGAGGCGAAAAACTGTTTTTT.